Listed below are T cell receptor beta chains from one sample, sequenced in a study of tumor and adjacent non-tumor tissue in lung cancer. TCRdb analysed the multiplex PCR reads with MiXCR anew, one entry per CDR3 protein. Altogether some 100,000 distinct CDR3 sequences are present, 62% being singletons, with the ten largest covering 19%. What was sequenced was distant non-tumor lung tissue. The receptors originated from a man in his fifties or sixties with non-small cell lung cancer. The conserved cysteine and the conserved F or W are not part of the CDR3 here. A D gene is named only where the DNA matches it firmly.

V gene,D gene,J gene,CDR3 protein
TRBV29-1,TRBD1,TRBJ1-2,SVDERYRGLYGYT
TRBV5-4,TRBD1,TRBJ2-7,ASSKGQGTYEQY
TRBV11-2,TRBD1,TRBJ2-7,DSSSRSGGWFEQY
TRBV19,.,TRBJ1-4,ASSTASASTNEKLF
TRBV12-3/TRBV12-4,.,TRBJ1-3,ASRPTGSSGNTIY
TRBV30,.,TRBJ2-7,AWRKGVSYEQY
TRBV11-1,TRBD2,TRBJ2-7,ASSKTSRSTYKHY
TRBV4-3,TRBD2,TRBJ2-1,ASSQRGTSYVNEQF
TRBV10-3,.,TRBJ2-5,AISGAAPETQY
TRBV4-2,.,TRBJ1-1,TSSQEGGLTEAF
TRBV4-3,.,TRBJ2-3,ASSPDARVDTQY